What follows are 30 T cell receptor beta chains derived from one specimen sequenced in a study of blood T cell repertoires in COVID-19. Assay: immunoSEQ multiplex PCR; the TCRdb copy retains only in-frame clones and omits some. The table includes roughly 68,000 clones, approximately 90% detected once. Sequenced input: peripheral blood. These receptors originate from an elderly woman with active COVID-19.

The V call is TRBV19, the J call TRBJ1-4; D is unresolved. The CDR3 covers 15 residues. CDR1 is LNHDA and CDR2 is SQIVND in the germline V gene (reference sequence). V shed 1 base and J shed 4 bases, with 10 bases lying between them. CDR3 sequence reads: CASSIGGRSNEKLFF. CDR3 bases: TGTGCCAGTAGTATAGGTGGCAGAAGTAATGAAAAACTGTTTTTT.

The V call is TRBV27, the J call TRBJ2-2; TRBD1 agrees at 10 bases. The germline V gene encodes CDR1 MNHEY and CDR2 SMNVEV (reference sequence). With 5 bases clipped from V and 0 bases from J, the junction kept 3 bases outside the gene matches. The CDR3 covers 16 residues. CDR3 protein: CASSRQGASNTGELFF. The CDR3 bases are TGTGCCAGCAGTCGACAGGGGGCGTCGAACACCGGGGAGCTGTTTTTT.

The rearrangement uses TRBV6-4 and TRBJ2-1; the match to TRBD2 covers 7 bases. Germline V lookup: CDR1 MRHNA, CDR2 SNTAGT. This CDR3 has 13 amino acids. J gave up 12 bases and V 4 bases, and 9 bases lay outside the gene matches. The CDR3 DNA sequence: TGTGCCAGCAGTGGGGACTACTCCAAGGGGCAGTTCTTC. Its translation is CASSGDYSKGQFF.

This sequence joins TRBV19 and TRBJ1-2; 7 nucleotides agree with TRBD1. V lost 7 bases to trimming and J lost 6 bases; unmatched junction nucleotides: 5. The CDR3 totals 12 residues. Germline assignment: CDR1 LNHDA and CDR2 SQIVND (reference sequence). CDR3 amino acids: CASIQQGHGYTF. In DNA, the CDR3 is TGTGCCAGTATCCAACAGGGGCATGGCTACACCTTC.

This chain links TRBV7-2 with TRBJ2-1, with a tentative D call TRBD2 (5 bases). CDR3 size: 15 residues. The germline gives CDR1 SGHTA, CDR2 FQGNSA. Between the trimmed V and J ends, which lost 4 bases and 7 bases, there was a span of 17 bases. CDR3 nucleotide sequence: TGTGCCAGCAGCTCCCAACTAGGAGTTCTAAATGAGCAGTTCTTC. It translates to CASSSQLGVLNEQFF.

The chain recombines TRBV6-6 with TRBJ2-3, with TRBD1 matching over 8 bases. Per germline, CDR1 MNHNY and CDR2 SVGAGI (reference sequence). The V gene end was trimmed by 4 bases and the J gene end by 0 bases; junction bases not matched to a gene: 6. The CDR3 is made up of 16 amino acids. The DNA for the CDR3 is TGTGCCAGCAGTTTCCAGGGGGCGTCTAGCACAGATACGCAGTATTTT. It specifies CASSFQGASSTDTQYF.

This chain's CDR3 is CSARGTSGREDEQFF. The CDR3 DNA follows: TGCAGTGCTCGTGGGACTAGCGGGAGGGAGGATGAGCAGTTCTTC. The chain recombines TRBV20-1 with TRBJ2-1; TRBD2 matches 16 bases. The germline gives CDR1 DFQATT, CDR2 SNEGSKA (reference sequence). The CDR3 covers 15 residues. Germline trimming cut 5 bases from V and 8 bases from J; bases unmatched to any gene: 6.

The V call is TRBV6-5, the J call TRBJ1-2; TRBD1 might be the D (6 bases). Germline loops: CDR1 MNHEY, CDR2 SVGAGI. V was clipped by 2 bases and J by 8 bases, with 12 bases between them. The CDR3 runs 13 residues. CDR3 coding DNA: TGTGCCAGCAGTTACGGGCGGGGGCGAGGCTACACCTTC. This gives the protein CASSYGRGRGYTF.

This clone was picked up one time. The chain carries TRBV5-1 and TRBJ2-1; 9 bases are a match to TRBD2. V trimming: 4 bases; J trimming: 1 base; junction bases outside the gene matches: 9. Germline V CDR1 and CDR2: SGHRS, YFSETQ. This CDR3 has 17 residues. The CDR3 region has the DNA TGCGCCAGCAGCATCTTACTAGCGGGTGTGTCCTACAATGAGCAGTTCTTC. It yields the protein CASSILLAGVSYNEQFF.

The chain employs TRBV18 and TRBJ2-5; 8 bases are a match to TRBD1. The CDR3 has 13 residues. V dropped 9 bases and J dropped 5; count of bases not matched to a gene: 8. In germline, CDR1 is KGHSH, CDR2 LQKENI. CDR3 DNA: TGTGCCAGTAAACTCCAGGGGGCCGAGACCCAGTACTTC. Translation: CASKLQGAETQYF.

This clone was picked up a small number of times. This CDR3 reads CASSLRQMNTEAFF. The CDR3 DNA reads TGTGCCAGCAGCTTGCGACAGATGAACACTGAAGCTTTCTTT. The chain recombines TRBV5-4 with TRBJ1-1, with D tentatively TRBD1 (5 bases). V lost 1 base and J lost 0, with 7 bases in between. Germline V gene data show CDR1 as SGHNT and CDR2 as YYREEE (reference sequence). The CDR3 totals 14 residues.

CDR3 residues: CASSRTVIGTEAFF. In DNA form, the CDR3 reads TGTGCCAGCAGCCGGACAGTGATAGGCACTGAAGCTTTCTTT. This rearrangement joins TRBV5-4 to TRBJ1-1, with D possibly TRBD1 on 6 matching bases. Germline CDR1 is SGHNT and CDR2 is YYREEE (reference sequence). This CDR3 is 14 amino acids long. Between the trimmed V and J ends, which lost 4 bases and 4 bases, there was a span of 14 bases.

This sequence joins TRBV10-2 and TRBJ2-1, with 12 bases aligning to TRBD2. V shed 8 bases and J 0 bases; nucleotides not matched to a gene: 5. The germline V gene encodes CDR1 WSHSY and CDR2 SAAADI. The CDR3 spans 16 residues. The CDR3 reads CASRLAGGSSYNEQFF. The CDR3 nucleotides read TGCGCCAGCCGGCTAGCGGGAGGGAGCTCCTACAATGAGCAGTTCTTC.

The gene calls are TRBV2 and TRBJ2-1, with 7 bases that match TRBD1. V lost 6 bases, J lost 4 bases, and 9 bases stayed unmatched. The CDR3 is made up of 15 amino acids. Germline CDR1 reads SNHLY; CDR2 reads FYNNEI. In DNA, the CDR3 is TGTGCCAGCAGGGGTGAGGGACAGTCTTACAATGAGCAGTTCTTC. Protein product: CASRGEGQSYNEQFF.

The gene calls are TRBV28 and TRBJ1-2; D is undetermined. Trimming took off 2 bases at V and 5 bases at J, with 6 bases between the two ends. Per germline, CDR1 MDHEN and CDR2 SYDVKM. The CDR3 covers 12 residues. Written as DNA, the CDR3 is TGTGCCAGCAGTTTAGAGGGTTATGGCTACACCTTC. Protein product: CASSLEGYGYTF.

V gene TRBV28 combines with J gene TRBJ2-3; TRBD1 is a possible D gene (6 bases). Germline CDR1 is MDHEN and CDR2 is SYDVKM. V was clipped by 5 bases and J by 2 bases, with 11 bases between them. There are 14 residues in the CDR3. The CDR3 nucleotides read TGTGCCAGCAGTCCACAGGGAGCCACAGATACGCAGTATTTT. Translating it yields CASSPQGATDTQYF.

This clone came up a few times. The chain is built from TRBV5-6 and TRBJ1-2; 7 bases are shared with TRBD1. V dropped 3 bases and J dropped 5; count of bases not matched to a gene: 7. The CDR3 runs to 14 residues. CDR1 and CDR2 (germline): SGHDT, YYEEEE. The CDR3 loop is CASSYLTGIYGYTF. The CDR3 DNA is TGTGCCAGCAGCTATCTGACAGGGATTTATGGCTACACCTTC.

This clone has only a few counts. The chain couples TRBV7-6 to TRBJ2-1, with D possibly matching TRBD2 (6 bases). CDR3 length equals 16 residues. Germline CDR1 is SGHVS and CDR2 is FNYEAQ. V lost 4 bases and J 0 bases, leaving 13 bases between the germline ends. CDR3 nucleotides: TGTGCCAGCAGCTCAGGGACTGGAAGCTCCTACAATGAGCAGTTCTTC. Its translation: CASSSGTGSSYNEQFF.

The rearrangement links TRBV3-1 (or the pseudogene TRBV3-2) to TRBJ2-5; 9 bases are a match to TRBD2. CDR1 is LGHDT and CDR2 is YNNKEL in the germline V gene (reference sequence). Trimming removed 6 bases from V and 6 bases from J; junction bases left unmatched: 11. The CDR3 covers 15 residues. The CDR3 spells CASRTQESSGKTQYF. The CDR3 region has the DNA TGTGCCAGCAGAACACAGGAGTCTAGCGGGAAGACCCAGTACTTC.

The chain employs TRBV4-3 and TRBJ1-4; perhaps TRBD1 as D (6 bases). Germline values: CDR1 LGHNA, CDR2 YSLEER. The CDR3 is 20 amino acids. V lost 4 bases and J 0 bases, leaving 24 bases between the germline ends. The CDR3 region is CASSRTTGTLGFATNEKLFF. CDR3 bases: TGCGCCAGCAGCCGGACCACCGGGACACTAGGATTTGCAACTAATGAAAAACTGTTTTTT.

The chain links TRBV7-9 to TRBJ1-4, with TRBD1 as a possible D gene (6 bases). CDR1 and CDR2 (germline): SEHNR, FQNEAQ (reference sequence). V shed 5 bases and J shed 8 bases, with 9 bases lying between them. CDR3 length: 12 amino acids. The CDR3 protein is CASSQGWEKLFF. CDR3 DNA sequence: TGTGCCAGCAGCCAGGGGTGGGAAAAACTGTTTTTT.

The V and J genes are TRBV2 and TRBJ1-2; 7 bases fit TRBD1. J was trimmed by 8 bases and V by 2 bases; bases with no gene match: 8. CDR1 and CDR2 (germline): SNHLY, FYNNEI. This CDR3 spans 14 amino acids. CDR3 nucleotides: TGTGCCAGCAGTGAACAACAGGGGATGTGGGGCTACACCTTC. Its translation is CASSEQQGMWGYTF.

The J gene is TRBJ1-5, the V gene TRBV28; D not resolved. This CDR3 has 16 residues. V was shortened by 1 base and J by 0 bases, with 10 bases between the two germline ends. Per germline, CDR1 MDHEN and CDR2 SYDVKM. In nucleotides, the CDR3 is TGTGCCAGCAGTTTATACGGAGCAAGTAGCAATCAGCCCCAGCATTTT. Its protein is CASSLYGASSNQPQHF. Full variable domain (remainder filled in from reference TRBV28 and TRBJ1-5): DVKVTQSSRYLVKRTGEKVFLECVQDMDHENMFWYRQDPGLGLRLIYFSYDVKMKEKGDIPEGYSVSREKKERFSLILESASTNQTSMYLCASSLYGASSNQPQHFGDGTRLSIL.

The chain joins TRBV11-1 to TRBJ1-6; 8 nucleotides align to TRBD1. Germline lookup yields CDR1 SGHAT and CDR2 FQDESV (reference sequence). V shed 4 bases, J shed 8 bases, and the junction held 4 bases outside the gene matches. The CDR3 spans 14 residues. The CDR3 region is CASSSGQGYSPLHF. The DNA of the CDR3 is TGTGCCAGCAGCTCCGGACAGGGTTATTCACCCCTCCACTTT.

The chain combines TRBV4-1 with TRBJ2-3; 10 nucleotides align to TRBD2. This CDR3 comprises 16 residues. Unmatched junction bases numbered 3, after V lost 3 bases and J lost 0 bases. Per the germline V gene, CDR1 is MGHRA and CDR2 is YSYEKL. CDR3 nucleotide sequence: TGCGCCAGCAGCCAGGCTAGCGGGAGCAGCACAGATACGCAGTATTTT. It translates to CASSQASGSSTDTQYF.

This clone has more than one count but fewer than ten. The gene calls are TRBV11-2 and TRBJ1-2; D call uncertain. The germline CDR1 and CDR2 sequences are SGHAT and FQNNGV. Trimming shortened V by 3 bases and J by 8 bases, and 13 bases separated the two germline ends. The CDR3 consists of 13 residues. CDR3: CASSFFGRKGYTF. The CDR3 DNA reads as TGTGCCAGCAGCTTCTTTGGCAGAAAGGGCTACACCTTC.

The gene calls are TRBV27 and TRBJ2-7; maybe TRBD1 (5 bases). This CDR3 is 14 amino acids long. With 5 bases removed from V and 1 base from J, the gap between germline ends came to 12 bases. The germline CDR1 and CDR2 sequences are MNHEY and SMNVEV (reference sequence). CDR3 DNA sequence: TGTGCCAGCAGTCAGGACAAGGGTTCCTACGAGCAGTACTTC. It yields the protein CASSQDKGSYEQYF.

There are a few counts of this clone. This chain connects TRBV19 to TRBJ2-6; 9 nucleotides match TRBD1. The length of the CDR3 is 17 residues. Germline CDR1 reads LNHDA; CDR2 reads SQIVND (reference sequence). J gave up 0 bases and V 8 bases, and 8 bases lay outside the gene matches. The DNA of the CDR3 is TGTGCCAGTCAATTACAGGGGGCTTACTCTGGGGCCAACGTCCTGACTTTC. As protein: CASQLQGAYSGANVLTF.

The V call is TRBV28, the J call TRBJ1-1; D is ambiguous. The V gene's germline CDR1 is MDHEN and CDR2 SYDVKM. The CDR3 covers 14 residues. V shed 8 bases and J shed 1 base, with 14 bases lying between them. The CDR3 region has the DNA TGTGCCAGCGGGGAGGCGGCCAGGAACACTGAAGCTTTCTTT. Encoded protein: CASGEAARNTEAFF.

The V gene is TRBV7-2, the J gene TRBJ2-3, with 7 bases fitting TRBD1. The CDR3 consists of 13 residues. V dropped 6 bases and J dropped 7; count of bases not matched to a gene: 7. The V gene's germline CDR1 is SGHTA and CDR2 FQGNSA. CDR3 in DNA: TGTGCCAGCAGTTACCGGGACAGTCATACGCAGTATTTT. Protein sequence: CASSYRDSHTQYF.